This T cell receptor (beta chain) emerged from a study of blood T cell repertoires in COVID-19. Clones were read by immunoSEQ multiplex PCR, and TCRdb kept only the in-frame ones, dropping some. The sample has some 250,000 clones, 70% to 90% seen once. With 5 bases clipped from V and 0 bases from J, the junction kept 9 bases outside the gene matches. Germline V gene lookup returns CDR1 MDHEN and CDR2 SYDVKM. This CDR3 comprises 17 residues. Recovered Cohort 3 donors showed two negative PCRs, clearance, or symptom resolution. Sequences were obtained from PBMCs or T cells enriched from blood (not recorded which). The origin of this receptor is a woman between 45 and 65 years old who had recovered from COVID-19. This chain links TRBV28 with TRBJ2-2; 7 nucleotides match TRBD1. This CDR3 is CASSVTGRYANTGELFF. In DNA, the CDR3 is TGTGCCAGCAGTGTGACAGGGAGATACGCGAACACCGGGGAGCTGTTTTTT.